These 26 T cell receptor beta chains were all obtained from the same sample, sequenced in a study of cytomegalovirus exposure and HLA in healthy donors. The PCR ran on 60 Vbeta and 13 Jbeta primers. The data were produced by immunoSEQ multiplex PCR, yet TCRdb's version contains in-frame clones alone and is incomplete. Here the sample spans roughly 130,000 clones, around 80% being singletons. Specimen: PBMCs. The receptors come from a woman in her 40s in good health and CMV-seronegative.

This chain's CDR3 is CASSFLPSSRNFGTQYF. The CDR3 region has the DNA TGTGCCAGCAGCTTCCTCCCAAGTAGCCGGAACTTTGGGACCCAGTACTTC. This chain uses TRBV7-9 with TRBJ2-5; D unresolved. V was shortened by 3 bases and J by 7 bases, with 24 bases between the two germline ends. There are 17 residues in the CDR3. Germline values: CDR1 SEHNR, CDR2 FQNEAQ (reference sequence). The full variable domain, completed using reference TRBV7-9 and TRBJ2-5, is DTGVSQNPRHKITKRGQNVTFRCDPISEHNRLYWYRQTLGQGPEFLTYFQNEAQLEKSRLLSDRFSAERPKGSFSTLEIQRTEQGDSAMYLCASSFLPSSRNFGTQYFGPGTRLLVL.

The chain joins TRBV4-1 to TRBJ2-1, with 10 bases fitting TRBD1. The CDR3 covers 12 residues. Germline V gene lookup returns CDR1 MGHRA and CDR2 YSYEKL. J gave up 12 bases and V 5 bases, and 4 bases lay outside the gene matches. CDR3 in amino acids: CASSFGTGVQFF. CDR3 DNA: TGCGCCAGCAGCTTTGGGACAGGGGTGCAGTTCTTC.

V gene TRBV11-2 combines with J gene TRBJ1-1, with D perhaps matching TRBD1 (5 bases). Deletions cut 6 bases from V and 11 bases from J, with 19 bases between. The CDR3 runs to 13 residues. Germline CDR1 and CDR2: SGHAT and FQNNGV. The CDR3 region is CASSLGWGGSAFF. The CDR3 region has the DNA TGTGCCAGCAGTTTGGGGTGGGGGGGAAGTGCTTTCTTT.

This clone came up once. CDR3 sequence: CASSSQKNTEAFF. The CDR3, as DNA: TGTGCCAGCAGCTCTCAGAAGAACACTGAAGCTTTCTTT. The chain carries TRBV7-3 and TRBJ1-1; D remains unclear. CDR3 length: 13 amino acids. Germline V gene lookup returns CDR1 SGHTA and CDR2 FQGTGA. V lost 4 bases and J lost 1, with 7 bases in between.

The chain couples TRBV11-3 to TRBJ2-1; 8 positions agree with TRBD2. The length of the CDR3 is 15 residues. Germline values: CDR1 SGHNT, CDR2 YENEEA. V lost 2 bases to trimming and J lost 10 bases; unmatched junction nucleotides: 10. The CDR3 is CASSLLPDLAGEQFF. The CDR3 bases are TGTGCCAGCAGCTTACTTCCCGACTTAGCGGGGGAGCAGTTCTTC.

In nucleotides, the CDR3 is TGTGCCAGCAGTACCCGGGACAGGGGGGCTCCCTACGAGCAGTACTTC. Its translation is CASSTRDRGAPYEQYF. The chain couples TRBV6-6 to TRBJ2-7; 11 bases line up with TRBD1. Germline V gives CDR1 MNHNY, CDR2 SVGAGI (reference sequence). V was pared by 5 bases and J by 2 bases, with 8 bases of the junction left unmatched. The CDR3 loop spans 16 amino acids.

The CDR3 DNA sequence: TGTGCCAGCAGCGTAGATGCCCCGAGCTCCTACGAGCAGTACTTC. Translation gives CASSVDAPSSYEQYF. This chain connects TRBV9 to TRBJ2-7; D remains ambiguous. Trimming shortened V by 0 bases and J by 0 bases, and 10 bases separated the two germline ends. The CDR3 covers 15 residues. The germline gives CDR1 SGDLS, CDR2 YYNGEE.

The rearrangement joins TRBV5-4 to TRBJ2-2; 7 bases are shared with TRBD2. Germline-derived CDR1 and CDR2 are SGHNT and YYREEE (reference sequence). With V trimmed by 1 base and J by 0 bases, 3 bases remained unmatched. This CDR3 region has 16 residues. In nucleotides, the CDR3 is TGTGCCAGCAGCTTGTTAGCGGGCTCGAACACCGGGGAGCTGTTTTTT. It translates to CASSLLAGSNTGELFF.

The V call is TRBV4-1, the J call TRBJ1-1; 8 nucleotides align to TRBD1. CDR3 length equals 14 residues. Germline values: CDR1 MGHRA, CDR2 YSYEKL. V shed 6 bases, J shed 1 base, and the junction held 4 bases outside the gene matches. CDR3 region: CASRLGTGNTEAFF. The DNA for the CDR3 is TGCGCCAGCAGGTTGGGGACAGGGAACACTGAAGCTTTCTTT.

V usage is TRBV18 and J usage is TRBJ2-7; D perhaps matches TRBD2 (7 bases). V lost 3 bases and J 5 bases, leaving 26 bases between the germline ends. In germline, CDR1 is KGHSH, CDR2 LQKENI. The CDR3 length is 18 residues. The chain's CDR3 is CASSPGRRGALGGDEQYF. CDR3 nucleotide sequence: TGTGCCAGCTCACCCGGACGCCGGGGGGCCCTCGGGGGAGACGAGCAGTACTTC.

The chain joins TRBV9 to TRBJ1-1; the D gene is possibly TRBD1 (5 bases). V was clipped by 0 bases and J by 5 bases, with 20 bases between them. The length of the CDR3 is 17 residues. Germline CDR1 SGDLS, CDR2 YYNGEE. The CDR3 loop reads CASSVEGGAGRRTEAFF. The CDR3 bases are TGTGCCAGCAGCGTAGAGGGAGGGGCAGGGCGTCGAACTGAAGCTTTCTTT.

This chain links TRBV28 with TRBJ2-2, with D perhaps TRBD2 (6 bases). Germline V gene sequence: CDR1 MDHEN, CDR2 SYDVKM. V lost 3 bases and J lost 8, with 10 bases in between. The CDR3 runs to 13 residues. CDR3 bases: TGTGCCAGCAGTTTGGAGGGGTATGGGGAGCTGTTTTTT. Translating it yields CASSLEGYGELFF.

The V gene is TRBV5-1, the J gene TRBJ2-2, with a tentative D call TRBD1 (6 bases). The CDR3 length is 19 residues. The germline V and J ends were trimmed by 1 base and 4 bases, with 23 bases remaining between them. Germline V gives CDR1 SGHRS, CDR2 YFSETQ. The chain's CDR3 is CASSLTLATLGAGTGELFF. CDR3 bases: TGCGCCAGCAGCTTGACTTTGGCCACCTTGGGGGCGGGCACCGGGGAGCTGTTTTTT.

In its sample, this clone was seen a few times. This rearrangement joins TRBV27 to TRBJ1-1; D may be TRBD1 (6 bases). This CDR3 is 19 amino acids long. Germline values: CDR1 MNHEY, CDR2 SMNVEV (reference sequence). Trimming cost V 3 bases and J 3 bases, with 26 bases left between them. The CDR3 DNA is TGTGCCAGCAGTTTTGGGGGGGGGACAACAGGTAAATGGGACACTGAAGCTTTCTTT. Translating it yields CASSFGGGTTGKWDTEAFF.

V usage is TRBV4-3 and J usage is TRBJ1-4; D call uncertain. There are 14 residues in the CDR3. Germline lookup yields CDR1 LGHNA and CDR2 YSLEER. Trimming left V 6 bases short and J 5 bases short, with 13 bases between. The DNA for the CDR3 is TGCGCCAGCAGTCAACTGAGTAGAAATGAAAAACTGTTTTTT. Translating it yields CASSQLSRNEKLFF.

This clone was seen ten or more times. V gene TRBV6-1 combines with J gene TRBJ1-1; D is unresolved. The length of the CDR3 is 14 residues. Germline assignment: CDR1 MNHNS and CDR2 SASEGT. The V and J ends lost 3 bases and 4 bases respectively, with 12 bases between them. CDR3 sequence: CASSDSQRVTEAFF. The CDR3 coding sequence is TGTGCCAGCAGTGACAGCCAGAGGGTCACTGAAGCTTTCTTT.

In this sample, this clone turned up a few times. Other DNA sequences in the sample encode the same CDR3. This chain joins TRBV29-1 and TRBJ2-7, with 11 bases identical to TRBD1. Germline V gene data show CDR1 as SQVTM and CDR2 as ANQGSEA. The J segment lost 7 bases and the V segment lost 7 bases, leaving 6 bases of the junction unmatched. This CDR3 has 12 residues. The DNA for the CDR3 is TGCAGCGGGGGGACAGGGGGGGGAGAGCAGTACTTC. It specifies CSGGTGGGEQYF.

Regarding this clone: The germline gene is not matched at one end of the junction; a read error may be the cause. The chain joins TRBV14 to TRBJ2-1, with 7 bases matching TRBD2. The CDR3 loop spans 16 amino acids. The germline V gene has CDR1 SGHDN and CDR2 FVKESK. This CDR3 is CARSQGLGTTYNEQFF. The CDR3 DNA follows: TGTGCCCGCAGCCAAGGACTAGGGACCACTTACAATGAGCAGTTCTTC. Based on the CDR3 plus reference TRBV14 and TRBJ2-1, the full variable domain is EAGVTQFPSHSVIEKGQTVTLRCDPISGHDNLYWYRRVMGKEIKFLLHFVKESKQDESGMPNNRFLAERTGGTYSTLKVQPAELEDSGVYFCARSQGLGTTYNEQFFGPGTRLTVL.

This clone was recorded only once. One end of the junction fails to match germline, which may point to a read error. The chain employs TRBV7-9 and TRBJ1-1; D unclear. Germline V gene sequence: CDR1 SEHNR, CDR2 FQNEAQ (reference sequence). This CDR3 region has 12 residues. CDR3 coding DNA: TGTTCCAGCAGCTTCCCCGAGACTGAAGCTTTCTTT. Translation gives CSSSFPETEAFF.

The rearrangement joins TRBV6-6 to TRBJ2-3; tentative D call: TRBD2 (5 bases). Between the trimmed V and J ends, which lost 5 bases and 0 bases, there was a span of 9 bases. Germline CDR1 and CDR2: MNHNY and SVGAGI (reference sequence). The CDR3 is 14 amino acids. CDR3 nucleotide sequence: TGTGCCAGCAGTCGGAGGACGAGCACAGATACGCAGTATTTT. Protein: CASSRRTSTDTQYF.

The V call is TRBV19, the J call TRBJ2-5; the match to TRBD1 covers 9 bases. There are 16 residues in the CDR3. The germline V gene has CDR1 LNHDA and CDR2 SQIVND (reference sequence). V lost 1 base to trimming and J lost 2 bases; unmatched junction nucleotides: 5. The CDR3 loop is CASSIAGTGNQETQYF. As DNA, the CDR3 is TGTGCCAGTAGTATAGCCGGGACAGGGAATCAAGAGACCCAGTACTTC. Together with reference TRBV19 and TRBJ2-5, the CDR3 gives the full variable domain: DGGITQSPKYLFRKEGQNVTLSCEQNLNHDAMYWYRQDPGQGLRLIYYSQIVNDFQKGDIAEGYSVSREKKESFPLTVTSAQKNPTAFYLCASSIAGTGNQETQYFGPGTRLLVL.

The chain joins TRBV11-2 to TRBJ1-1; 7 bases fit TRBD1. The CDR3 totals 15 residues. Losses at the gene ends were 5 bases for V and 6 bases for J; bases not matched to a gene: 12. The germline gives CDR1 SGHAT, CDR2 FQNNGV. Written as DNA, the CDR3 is TGTGCCAGCAGCCGACGAGATTACAGGGGCCCTGAAGCTTTCTTT. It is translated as CASSRRDYRGPEAFF. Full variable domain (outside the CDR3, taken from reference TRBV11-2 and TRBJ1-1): EAGVAQSPRYKIIEKRQSVAFWCNPISGHATLYWYQQILGQGPKLLIQFQNNGVVDDSQLPKDRFSAERLKGVDSTLKIQPAKLEDSAVYLCASSRRDYRGPEAFFGQGTRLTVV.

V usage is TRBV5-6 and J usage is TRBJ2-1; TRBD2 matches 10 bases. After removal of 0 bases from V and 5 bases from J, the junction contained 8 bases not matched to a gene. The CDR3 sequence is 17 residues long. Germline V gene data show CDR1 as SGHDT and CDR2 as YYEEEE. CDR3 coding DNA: TGTGCCAGCAGCTTGGAGTCTAGCGGGAGTTGGGACAATGAGCAGTTCTTC. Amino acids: CASSLESSGSWDNEQFF.

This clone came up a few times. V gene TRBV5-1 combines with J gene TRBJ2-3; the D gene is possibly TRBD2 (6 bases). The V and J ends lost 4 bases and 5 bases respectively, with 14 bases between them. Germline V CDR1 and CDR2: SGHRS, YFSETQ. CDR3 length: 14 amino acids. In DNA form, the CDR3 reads TGCGCCAGCAGCCCGGAGGGAAGTTTAGATACGCAGTATTTT. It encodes CASSPEGSLDTQYF.

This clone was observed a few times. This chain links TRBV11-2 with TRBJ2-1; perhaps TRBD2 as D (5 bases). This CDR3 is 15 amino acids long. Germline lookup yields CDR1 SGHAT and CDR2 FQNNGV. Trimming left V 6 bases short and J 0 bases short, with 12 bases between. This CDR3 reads CASRDGKSSYNEQFF. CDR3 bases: TGTGCCAGCAGGGACGGGAAGAGCTCCTACAATGAGCAGTTCTTC.

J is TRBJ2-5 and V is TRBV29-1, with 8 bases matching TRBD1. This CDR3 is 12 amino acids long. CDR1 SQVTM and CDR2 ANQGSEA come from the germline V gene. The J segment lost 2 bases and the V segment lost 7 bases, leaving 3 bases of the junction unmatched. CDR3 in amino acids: CSGGQGQETQYF. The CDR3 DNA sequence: TGCAGCGGTGGACAGGGTCAAGAGACCCAGTACTTC.